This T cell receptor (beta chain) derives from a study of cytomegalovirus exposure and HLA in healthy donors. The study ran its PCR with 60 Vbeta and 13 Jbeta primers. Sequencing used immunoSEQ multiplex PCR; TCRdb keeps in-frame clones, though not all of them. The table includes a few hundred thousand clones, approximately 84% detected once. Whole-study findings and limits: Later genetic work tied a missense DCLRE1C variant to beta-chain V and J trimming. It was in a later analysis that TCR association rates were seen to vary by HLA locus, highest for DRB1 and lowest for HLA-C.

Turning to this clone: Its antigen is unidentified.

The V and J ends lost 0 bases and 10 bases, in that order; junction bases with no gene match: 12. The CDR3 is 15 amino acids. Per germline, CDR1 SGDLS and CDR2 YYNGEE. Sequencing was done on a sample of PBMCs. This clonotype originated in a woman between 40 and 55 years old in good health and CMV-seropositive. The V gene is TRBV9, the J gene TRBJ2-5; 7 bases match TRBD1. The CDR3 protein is CASSVGSTGPGGQYF. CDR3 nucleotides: TGTGCCAGCAGCGTAGGATCGACAGGGCCCGGAGGCCAGTACTTC.